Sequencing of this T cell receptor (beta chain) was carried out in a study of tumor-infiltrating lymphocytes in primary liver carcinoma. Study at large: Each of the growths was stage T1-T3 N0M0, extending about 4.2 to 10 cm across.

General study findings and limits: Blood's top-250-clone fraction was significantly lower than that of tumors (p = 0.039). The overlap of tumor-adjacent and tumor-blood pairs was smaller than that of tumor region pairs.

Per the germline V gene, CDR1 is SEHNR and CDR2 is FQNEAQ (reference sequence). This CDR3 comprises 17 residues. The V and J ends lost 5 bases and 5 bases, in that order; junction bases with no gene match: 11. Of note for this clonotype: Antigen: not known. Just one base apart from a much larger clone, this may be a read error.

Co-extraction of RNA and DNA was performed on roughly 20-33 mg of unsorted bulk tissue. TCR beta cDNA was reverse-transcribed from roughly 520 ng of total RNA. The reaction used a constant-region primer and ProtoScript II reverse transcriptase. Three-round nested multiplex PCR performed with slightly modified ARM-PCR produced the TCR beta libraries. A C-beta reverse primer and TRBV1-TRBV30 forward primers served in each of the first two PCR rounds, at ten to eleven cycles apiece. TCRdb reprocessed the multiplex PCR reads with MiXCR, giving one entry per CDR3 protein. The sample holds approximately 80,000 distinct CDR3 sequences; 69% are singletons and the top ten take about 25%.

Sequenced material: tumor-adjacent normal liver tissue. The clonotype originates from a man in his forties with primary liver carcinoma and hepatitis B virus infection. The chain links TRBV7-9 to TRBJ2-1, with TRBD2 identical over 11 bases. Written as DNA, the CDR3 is TGTGCCAGCAGCCCCCGACTAGCGGGAATGTCCAACAATGAGCAGTTCTTC. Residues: CASSPRLAGMSNNEQFF. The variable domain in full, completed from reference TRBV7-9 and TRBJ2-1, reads DTGVSQNPRHKITKRGQNVTFRCDPISEHNRLYWYRQTLGQGPEFLTYFQNEAQLEKSRLLSDRFSAERPKGSFSTLEIQRTEQGDSAMYLCASSPRLAGMSNNEQFFGPGTRLTVL.